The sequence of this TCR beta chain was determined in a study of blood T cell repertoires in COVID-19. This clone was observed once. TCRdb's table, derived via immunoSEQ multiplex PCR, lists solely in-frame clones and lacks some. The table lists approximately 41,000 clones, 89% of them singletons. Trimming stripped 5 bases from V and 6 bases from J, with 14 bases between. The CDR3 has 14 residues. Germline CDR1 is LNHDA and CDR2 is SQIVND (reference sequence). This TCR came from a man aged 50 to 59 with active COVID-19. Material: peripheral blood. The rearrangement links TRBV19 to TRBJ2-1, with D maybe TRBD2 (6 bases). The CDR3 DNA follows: TGTGCCAGTAGTCACTCAGGACTACCCAATGAGCAGTTCTTC. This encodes CASSHSGLPNEQFF.